Listed here are 27 T cell receptor beta chains from one sample, sequenced in a study of blood T cell repertoires in COVID-19. TCRdb keeps only in-frame clones here, not all; method: immunoSEQ multiplex PCR. The data contain 200,000 to 250,000 clones, around 84% of them singletons. Sequencing was done on a sample of peripheral blood. These receptors all come from a middle-aged woman who had recovered from COVID-19.

The chain joins TRBV7-2 to TRBJ1-2, with TRBD1 matching over 8 bases. Germline CDR1 SGHTA, CDR2 FQGNSA. The CDR3 length is 13 residues. Trimming took 3 bases from V and 12 from J; bases not matched to a gene: 9. The CDR3 loop reads CASSLVDRGTHTF. The CDR3 DNA reads TGTGCCAGCAGCTTGGTCGACAGGGGTACTCACACCTTC.

V usage is TRBV21-1 and J usage is TRBJ2-7; the table names TRBD1, a call not compared with the DNA. TRBV21-1 is classified as a pseudogene. The CDR3 has 16 residues. CDR3 nucleotides: TGTGCCAGCAGCAAAAGGGGTCCGGACAGGGGGTACGAGCAGTACTTC. Its translation is CASSKRGPDRGYEQYF.

CDR3 region: CASRQTSGGLYEQFF. CDR3 DNA: TGTGCCAGCAGACAGACTAGCGGGGGTTTGTATGAGCAGTTCTTC. V and J are TRBV28 and TRBJ2-1, with TRBD2 matching over 12 bases. With V trimmed by 6 bases and J by 8 bases, 8 bases remained unmatched. The CDR3 is 15 amino acids. Germline CDR1 is MDHEN and CDR2 is SYDVKM.

This chain uses TRBV7-6 with TRBJ1-2; no reliable D call. CDR3 length equals 13 residues. Trimming removed 5 bases from V and 7 bases from J, with 14 bases in between. Germline CDR1 SGHVS, CDR2 FNYEAQ. For the CDR3, the DNA is TGTGCCAGCAGCCCGGAGGGTTTGGGTGGCTACACCTTC. It translates to CASSPEGLGGYTF.

The chain couples TRBV2 to TRBJ2-5; 12 positions agree with TRBD2. Germline assignment: CDR1 SNHLY and CDR2 FYNNEI. V shed 5 bases and J 2 bases; nucleotides not matched to a gene: 9. The CDR3 covers 17 residues. CDR3 sequence (DNA): TGTGCCAGCAGTAACCCGACTAGCGGGAGAATACAAGAGACCCAGTACTTC. Its translation: CASSNPTSGRIQETQYF.

This clone was detected only a few times. The genes are TRBV5-1 and TRBJ2-1; a possible D gene is TRBD2 (6 bases). Germline-derived CDR1 and CDR2 are SGHRS and YFSETQ. Between the trimmed V and J ends, which lost 0 bases and 9 bases, there was a span of 10 bases. CDR3 size: 13 residues. The CDR3 DNA reads as TGCGCCAGCAGCTTGGCATTCGGGGGTGAGCAGTTCTTC. Translating gives CASSLAFGGEQFF.

The chain recombines TRBV7-2 with TRBJ1-2; D is unresolved. V gave up 4 bases and J gave up 4 bases, with 7 bases separating them. Germline V CDR1 and CDR2: SGHTA, FQGNSA. The CDR3 runs to 12 residues. The DNA of the CDR3 is TGTGCCAGCAGCTCAGGTACCTATGGCTACACCTTC. It encodes CASSSGTYGYTF.

The rearrangement uses TRBV6-5 and TRBJ2-7, with unresolved D. The V and J ends lost 0 bases and 2 bases respectively, with 8 bases between them. The CDR3 loop spans 14 amino acids. Germline V gene lookup returns CDR1 MNHEY and CDR2 SVGAGI. CDR3 sequence (DNA): TGTGCCAGCAGTTACTCGGCCAGAACCTACGAGCAGTACTTC. This sequence encodes CASSYSARTYEQYF.

The V and J genes are TRBV10-3 and TRBJ1-5; TRBD1 matches 12 bases. Trimming took 6 bases from V and 7 from J; bases not matched to a gene: 16. CDR1 is ENHRY, CDR2 SYGVKD, per germline. This CDR3 is 18 amino acids long. The CDR3 sequence: CAISPNRGGQGARQPQHF. CDR3 DNA sequence: TGTGCCATCAGCCCCAACCGGGGGGGACAGGGGGCGCGGCAGCCCCAGCATTTT.

The chain recombines TRBV6-5 with TRBJ2-1; 8 positions agree with TRBD2. V shed 8 bases, J shed 6 bases, and the junction held 9 bases outside the gene matches. This CDR3 is built from 14 residues. Germline values: CDR1 MNHEY, CDR2 SVGAGI. DNA of the CDR3: TGTGCCAGCGACCTCGGGGGGGCGAGCAATGAGCAGTTCTTC. It translates to CASDLGGASNEQFF.

The chain recombines TRBV6-5 with TRBJ2-7; unclear D gene. CDR1 and CDR2 (germline): MNHEY, SVGAGI. Trimming cost V 6 bases and J 3 bases, with 12 bases left between them. The CDR3 runs 13 residues. CDR3 amino acids: CASRATVNYEQYF. The CDR3 DNA follows: TGTGCCAGCAGGGCCACAGTGAACTACGAGCAGTACTTC.

V usage is TRBV12-5 and J usage is TRBJ2-7; the D is unclear. The CDR3 loop spans 13 amino acids. CDR1 and CDR2 (germline): LGHNT, FRNRAP. The ends were cut back, 6 bases at V and 12 bases at J, with 21 bases in the middle. CDR3 sequence: CASGDLNKRIAYF. The CDR3 DNA reads TGTGCTAGTGGCGACTTGAACAAAAGGATCGCGTACTTC.

The gene calls are TRBV18 and TRBJ2-1; perhaps TRBD1 as D (6 bases). Germline CDR1 and CDR2: KGHSH and LQKENI. Deletions cut 5 bases from V and 5 bases from J, with 10 bases between. The CDR3 sequence is 13 residues long. The CDR3 loop is CASSTWTDNEQFF. The CDR3 DNA reads as TGTGCCAGCTCAACATGGACAGACAATGAGCAGTTCTTC.

The rearrangement joins TRBV6-5 to TRBJ2-7; 10 nucleotides agree with TRBD1. From germline, CDR1 is MNHEY and CDR2 SVGAGI. With V trimmed by 6 bases and J by 4 bases, 6 bases remained unmatched. The CDR3 runs 14 residues. The CDR3 DNA reads as TGTGCCAGCAGGCCCGGGGACAGGGGTTACGAGCAGTACTTC. This translates into CASRPGDRGYEQYF.

V usage is TRBV9 and J usage is TRBJ2-2; D may be TRBD2 (6 bases). V shed 7 bases and J shed 7 bases, with 20 bases lying between them. Germline V lookup: CDR1 SGDLS, CDR2 YYNGEE. This CDR3 is built from 15 residues. CDR3 protein: CASAGSRGFIGELFF. The CDR3 bases are TGTGCCAGCGCCGGATCGCGGGGCTTTATCGGGGAGCTGTTTTTT.

The V call is TRBV27, the J call TRBJ1-6; 9 nucleotides agree with TRBD1. Trimming cost V 6 bases and J 9 bases; bases outside gene matches: 12. Germline lookup yields CDR1 MNHEY and CDR2 SMNVEV (reference sequence). The CDR3 has 16 residues. DNA of the CDR3: TGTGCCAGCAGACATGTCGGGGACAGGGATAGTTCACCCCTCCACTTT. Its translation is CASRHVGDRDSSPLHF.

The rearrangement uses TRBV6-1 and TRBJ1-3; no clear D. This CDR3 is built from 15 residues. With 2 bases removed from V and 2 bases from J, the gap between germline ends came to 10 bases. The germline gives CDR1 MNHNS, CDR2 SASEGT. The CDR3 DNA reads TGTGCCAGCAGTGAATTAAGCGGGGCTGGAAACACCATATATTTT. Translated: CASSELSGAGNTIYF.

This clone was picked up a small number of times. The chain employs TRBV7-6 and TRBJ1-1; TRBD1 agrees at 7 bases. From germline, CDR1 is SGHVS and CDR2 FNYEAQ. The CDR3 has 15 amino acids. J gave up 4 bases and V 4 bases, and 9 bases lay outside the gene matches. CDR3: CASSSTGVFGTEAFF. The CDR3 region has the DNA TGTGCCAGCAGCTCTACAGGGGTTTTTGGCACTGAAGCTTTCTTT.

V usage is TRBV6-6 and J usage is TRBJ2-1; 7 bases are a match to TRBD1. The CDR3 sequence is 13 residues long. Per the germline V gene, CDR1 is MNHNY and CDR2 is SVGAGI (reference sequence). The V and J ends lost 6 bases and 8 bases, in that order; junction bases with no gene match: 7. CDR3 DNA: TGTGCCAGCAGACCACCGGGACAGCATGAGCAGTTCTTC. Its protein is CASRPPGQHEQFF.

The gene calls are TRBV21-1 and TRBJ2-7; the table's D call of TRBD2 was not tested on the DNA. TRBV21-1 represents a pseudogene. The CDR3 sequence is 17 residues long. The CDR3 loop is CASSSSGGTNFSYEQYF. CDR3 coding DNA: TGTGCCAGCAGCTCAAGCGGGGGGACAAACTTTTCCTACGAGCAGTACTTC.

The CDR3 protein is CASSPTGGFQETQYF. The CDR3 DNA reads as TGTGCCAGCAGCCCCACCGGAGGGTTCCAAGAGACCCAGTACTTC. V gene TRBV7-2 combines with J gene TRBJ2-5, with D tentatively TRBD2 (6 bases). Germline loops: CDR1 SGHTA, CDR2 FQGNSA. The CDR3 covers 15 residues. Trimming took off 5 bases at V and 1 base at J, with 14 bases between the two ends. The entire variable domain, with the rest obtained from reference TRBV7-2 and TRBJ2-5, is as follows: GAGVSQSPSNKVTEKGKDVELRCDPISGHTALYWYRQSLGQGLEFLIYFQGNSAPDKSGLPSDRFSAERTGGSVSTLTIQRTQQEDSAVYLCASSPTGGFQETQYFGPGTRLLVL.

The rearrangement uses TRBV29-1 and TRBJ2-3; 9 positions match TRBD2. V gave up 7 bases and J gave up 5 bases; unmatched junction bases: 13. Germline CDR1 SQVTM, CDR2 ANQGSEA. This CDR3 region has 15 residues. The CDR3 DNA reads TGCAGCGGAGGGAGTAGAGCGGGGGGTATAGATACGCAGTATTTT. This translates into CSGGSRAGGIDTQYF.

V gene TRBV11-2 combines with J gene TRBJ1-5; the D gene is possibly TRBD1 (6 bases). There are 13 residues in the CDR3. Germline CDR1 SGHAT, CDR2 FQNNGV. Trimming pared 4 bases from V and 6 bases from J, leaving 10 bases between. The CDR3 nucleotides are TGTGCCAGCAGCTCACAGGGATCTCAGCCCCAGCATTTT. Residues: CASSSQGSQPQHF.

This sequence joins TRBV7-6 and TRBJ1-1, with 9 bases matching TRBD1. V shed 5 bases, J shed 4 bases, and the junction held 8 bases outside the gene matches. The CDR3 is made up of 15 amino acids. Germline V gives CDR1 SGHVS, CDR2 FNYEAQ. In DNA form, the CDR3 reads TGTGCCAGCAGCCCAAGGACAGGGGCCCTCACTGAAGCTTTCTTT. It specifies CASSPRTGALTEAFF.

CDR3 in DNA: TGTGCCAGCAGCTCCCAGGGTGCCTATAATTCACCCCTCCACTTT. Amino acids: CASSSQGAYNSPLHF. V and J are TRBV9 and TRBJ1-6, with a tentative D call TRBD1 (5 bases). CDR1 and CDR2 from the germline V gene are SGDLS and YYNGEE. The CDR3 is 15 residues long. V was clipped by 4 bases and J by 2 bases, with 10 bases between them. The variable domain in full, completed from reference TRBV9 and TRBJ1-6, reads DSGVTQTPKHLITATGQRVTLRCSPRSGDLSVYWYQQSLDQGLQFLIQYYNGEERAKGNILERFSAQQFPDLHSELNLSSLELGDSALYFCASSSQGAYNSPLHFGNGTRLTVT.

The chain uses TRBV6-5 and TRBJ1-6; 7 nucleotides align to TRBD1. V trimming: 6 bases; J trimming: 7 bases; junction bases outside the gene matches: 9. Germline V gives CDR1 MNHEY, CDR2 SVGAGI. The CDR3 has 15 residues. The CDR3 loop is CASSYGQAANSPLHF. As DNA, the CDR3 is TGTGCCAGCAGCTATGGACAGGCGGCAAATTCACCCCTCCACTTT.

This clone appeared a few times. The chain is built from TRBV7-9 and TRBJ2-7; TRBD2 is a possible D gene (5 bases). Germline-derived CDR1 and CDR2 are SEHNR and FQNEAQ (reference sequence). V lost 1 base and J lost 7, with 8 bases in between. The CDR3 length is 12 residues. The CDR3, as DNA: TGTGCCAGCAGCTTAGGGACTGAAGAGCAGTACTTC. It specifies CASSLGTEEQYF.